The 22 T cell receptor beta chains in this list originate from one sample, sequenced in a study of blood T cell repertoires in COVID-19. Here immunoSEQ multiplex PCR was the method, and the copy in TCRdb shows in-frame clones only, minus some. The sample shows about 240,000 clones, 88% of them seen only once. Sequenced sample: peripheral blood. All receptors come from a woman aged 40 to 55 who had recovered from COVID-19.

This clone was recorded only once. The J gene is TRBJ2-7, the V gene TRBV6-5; TRBD1 agrees at 9 bases. Unmatched junction bases numbered 8, after V lost 6 bases and J lost 5 bases. The V gene's germline CDR1 is MNHEY and CDR2 SVGAGI. This CDR3 region has 14 residues. This CDR3 reads CASSTRQGVDEQYF. As DNA, the CDR3 is TGTGCCAGCAGCACTAGACAGGGGGTGGACGAGCAGTACTTC.

This clone was detected once. This chain connects TRBV4-3 to TRBJ2-5; TRBD1 matches 9 bases. V dropped 4 bases and J dropped 4; count of bases not matched to a gene: 7. The CDR3 runs to 15 residues. Germline values: CDR1 LGHNA, CDR2 YSLEER. The CDR3 nucleotides are TGCGCCAGCAGCCCGGGGAGGACAGGGGCAGAGACCCAGTACTTC. Amino acid sequence: CASSPGRTGAETQYF.

This chain links TRBV9 with TRBJ2-7, with TRBD2 as a possible D gene (6 bases). CDR1 SGDLS and CDR2 YYNGEE come from the germline V gene. The CDR3 is 15 residues long. The V and J ends lost 0 bases and 4 bases respectively, with 14 bases between them. The CDR3 loop reads CASSVGGGKAYEQYF. Here the CDR3 DNA reads TGTGCCAGCAGCGTAGGAGGCGGGAAAGCTTACGAGCAGTACTTC. The full variable domain, in which reference TRBV9 and TRBJ2-7 provide the parts outside the CDR3, is DSGVTQTPKHLITATGQRVTLRCSPRSGDLSVYWYQQSLDQGLQFLIQYYNGEERAKGNILERFSAQQFPDLHSELNLSSLELGDSALYFCASSVGGGKAYEQYFGPGTRLTVT.

The chain employs TRBV7-9 and TRBJ2-3; D remains ambiguous. This CDR3 is built from 13 residues. The V and J ends lost 5 bases and 5 bases respectively, with 11 bases between them. Germline V gives CDR1 SEHNR, CDR2 FQNEAQ (reference sequence). The CDR3 nucleotides are TGTGCCAGCAGCCCCCCGCCCGGAGATACGCAGTATTTT. Its protein product is CASSPPPGDTQYF.

There are a few counts of this clone. This rearrangement joins TRBV4-2 to TRBJ2-3, with TRBD2 as a possible D gene (5 bases). The CDR3 contains 14 residues. Germline V gives CDR1 LGHNA, CDR2 YNFKEQ. The ends were cut back, 4 bases at V and 4 bases at J, with 12 bases in the middle. CDR3 amino acids: CASSRTLAPDTQYF. As DNA, the CDR3 is TGTGCCAGCAGCCGGACCCTAGCTCCAGATACGCAGTATTTT.

This clone was counted between two and nine times. The CDR3 loop reads CASSLPTSGRPSGTGELFF. CDR3 in DNA: TGTGCCAGCAGCCTCCCGACTAGCGGGAGACCATCGGGCACCGGGGAGCTGTTTTTT. J is TRBJ2-2 and V is TRBV16; 12 nucleotides align to TRBD2. CDR1 and CDR2 from the germline V gene are KGHSY and FQNENV. The CDR3 is made up of 19 amino acids. The V and J ends lost 4 bases and 4 bases, in that order; junction bases with no gene match: 13.

This clone was recorded only once. The chain carries TRBV18 and TRBJ1-1; 11 nucleotides agree with TRBD1. The CDR3 has 16 amino acids. Germline V gene data show CDR1 as KGHSH and CDR2 as LQKENI. Trimming cost V 1 base and J 5 bases; bases outside gene matches: 6. CDR3 amino acids: CASSPRWGQGGTEAFF. CDR3 coding DNA: TGTGCCAGCTCACCACGGTGGGGACAGGGGGGGACTGAAGCTTTCTTT.

The chain links TRBV19 to TRBJ1-1, with no clear D. V lost 1 base to trimming and J lost 2 bases, with 11 bases between them. This CDR3 is built from 15 residues. CDR1 is LNHDA and CDR2 is SQIVND in the germline V gene (reference sequence). CDR3 amino acids: CASSIVGRINTEAFF. The CDR3 bases are TGTGCCAGTAGTATAGTCGGCAGGATAAACACTGAAGCTTTCTTT.

The V and J genes are TRBV6-6 and TRBJ2-7; D call uncertain. This CDR3 is built from 14 residues. V shed 5 bases and J shed 2 bases, with 13 bases lying between them. Per the germline V gene, CDR1 is MNHNY and CDR2 is SVGAGI (reference sequence). The CDR3 DNA reads as TGTGCCAGCAGTCCGTACGCGGAACCCTACGAGCAGTACTTC. Translation: CASSPYAEPYEQYF.

The chain recombines TRBV20-1 with TRBJ2-1; D unclear. Trimming took 3 bases from V and 5 from J, leaving 8 bases between them. This CDR3 comprises 12 residues. Germline lookup yields CDR1 DFQATT and CDR2 SNEGSKA (reference sequence). The chain's CDR3 is CSASRQDNEQFF. For the CDR3, the DNA is TGCAGTGCTAGTCGCCAGGACAATGAGCAGTTCTTC.

The V gene is TRBV30, the J gene TRBJ2-1; 12 nucleotides align to TRBD2. The CDR3 has 20 residues. The V gene's germline CDR1 is GTSNPN and CDR2 SVGIG (reference sequence). J was trimmed by 0 bases and V by 1 base; bases with no gene match: 13. The CDR3 DNA reads as TGTGCCTGGAGTGGGGACCAGGCTAGCGGGAGGGCCCCCTCCTACAATGAGCAGTTCTTC. Translating it yields CAWSGDQASGRAPSYNEQFF.

The chain has TRBV5-1 and TRBJ2-2; 7 bases are a match to TRBD1. The CDR3 totals 15 residues. V was pared by 5 bases and J by 6 bases, with 10 bases of the junction left unmatched. Germline assignment: CDR1 SGHRS and CDR2 YFSETQ. The CDR3: CASRDGQVASGELFF. Written as DNA, the CDR3 is TGCGCCAGCAGGGATGGACAGGTAGCGTCCGGGGAGCTGTTTTTT.

As regards this clone: A read error may produce the germline difference seen at one junction end. For the CDR3, the DNA is TGTGCCAGCAGCCAAGATCAACCCAGGCGCTTC. This gives the protein CASSQDQPRRF. The chain uses TRBV14 and TRBJ1-2; unclear D gene. Germline lookup yields CDR1 SGHDN and CDR2 FVKESK. This CDR3 spans 11 amino acids.

V is TRBV6-5 and J is TRBJ2-3; D gene unclear. CDR3 size: 15 residues. The V end lost 0 bases, the J end lost 2 bases, and 9 bases lay between the germline ends. CDR1 MNHEY and CDR2 SVGAGI come from the germline V gene. As DNA, the CDR3 is TGTGCCAGCAGTTACTCGGGCAGGAACACAGATACGCAGTATTTT. Translating gives CASSYSGRNTDTQYF.

The chain employs TRBV13 and TRBJ2-1, with TRBD2 as a possible D gene (6 bases). The ends were cut back, 3 bases at V and 5 bases at J, with 14 bases in the middle. The CDR3 extends over 15 amino acids. Germline CDR1 PRHDT, CDR2 FYEKMQ (reference sequence). CDR3 DNA: TGTGCCAGCAGCTTGGCGGGACTCAGGAACAATGAGCAGTTCTTC. It specifies CASSLAGLRNNEQFF. Combining the CDR3 with reference TRBV13 and TRBJ2-1 gives the whole variable domain AAGVIQSPRHLIKEKRETATLKCYPIPRHDTVYWYQQGPGQDPQFLISFYEKMQSDKGSIPDRFSAQQFSDYHSELNMSSLELGDSALYFCASSLAGLRNNEQFFGPGTRLTVL.

This clone occurred a few times. The rearrangement uses TRBV6-5 and TRBJ2-7; the D gene is possibly TRBD2 (5 bases). Trimming took off 6 bases at V and 6 bases at J, with 18 bases between the two ends. CDR3 size: 14 residues. CDR1 is MNHEY and CDR2 is SVGAGI in the germline V gene. The CDR3 DNA reads as TGTGCCAGCAGGGGTCGGGGTCCCGCGGCCGAGCAGTACGTC. Its protein is CASRGRGPAAEQYV.

This chain joins TRBV6-5 and TRBJ1-2; no reliable D call. With 0 bases removed from V and 11 bases from J, the gap between germline ends came to 10 bases. This CDR3 comprises 12 residues. Germline CDR1 and CDR2: MNHEY and SVGAGI. For the CDR3, the DNA is TGTGCCAGCAGTTACTCCCCGCCGCGGTACACCTTC. Translation gives CASSYSPPRYTF.

The rearrangement joins TRBV7-2 to TRBJ1-2, with TRBD1 identical over 9 bases. The CDR3 sequence is 15 residues long. Germline V gene sequence: CDR1 SGHTA, CDR2 FQGNSA. V lost 5 bases, J lost 5 bases, and 9 bases stayed unmatched. The CDR3 coding sequence is TGTGCCAGCAGCGCCCAGGGGACAGGGCTTTATGGCTACACCTTC. Protein sequence: CASSAQGTGLYGYTF. Full variable domain (outside the CDR3, taken from reference TRBV7-2 and TRBJ1-2): GAGVSQSPSNKVTEKGKDVELRCDPISGHTALYWYRQSLGQGLEFLIYFQGNSAPDKSGLPSDRFSAERTGGSVSTLTIQRTQQEDSAVYLCASSAQGTGLYGYTFGSGTRLTVV.

J is TRBJ2-5 and V is TRBV12-5; 10 positions match TRBD2. CDR3 size: 21 residues. V shed 5 bases and J 0 bases; nucleotides not matched to a gene: 21. Germline lookup yields CDR1 LGHNT and CDR2 FRNRAP. CDR3 sequence reads: CASGPAGGSSGGDSYQETQYF. For the CDR3, the DNA is TGTGCTAGTGGTCCCGCGGGTGGGTCTAGCGGGGGTGACTCGTACCAAGAGACCCAGTACTTC.

The chain recombines TRBV21-1 with TRBJ2-7; no check of the table's D call, TRBD1, against the DNA was made. TRBV21-1 is shown as a pseudogene. CDR3 length equals 15 residues. CDR3 coding DNA: TGTGCCAGCAGCCCCCGACAGGGGGCGCCTTACGAGCAGTACGTC. Translating it yields CASSPRQGAPYEQYV.

This sequence joins TRBV5-1 and TRBJ1-4; 9 bases align to TRBD1. Germline-derived CDR1 and CDR2 are SGHRS and YFSETQ. CDR3 size: 16 residues. The V segment lost 2 bases and the J segment 7 bases; nucleotides outside the gene matches: 9. The CDR3 nucleotides are TGCGCCAGCAGCTTTCTAAACACAGGGGGCGGTGAAAAACTGTTTTTT. It encodes CASSFLNTGGGEKLFF. Looking up the rest from reference TRBV5-1 and TRBJ1-4 gives the full variable domain: KAGVTQTPRYLIKTRGQQVTLSCSPISGHRSVSWYQQTPGQGLQFLFEYFSETQRNKGNFPGRFSGRQFSNSRSEMNVSTLELGDSALYLCASSFLNTGGGEKLFFGSGTQLSVL.

The chain links TRBV20-1 to TRBJ2-1; no reliable D call. This CDR3 spans 12 amino acids. CDR1 DFQATT and CDR2 SNEGSKA come from the germline V gene (reference sequence). V was clipped by 3 bases and J by 7 bases, with 10 bases between them. CDR3 residues: CSASESQNEQFF. The CDR3 nucleotides are TGCAGTGCTAGTGAGTCGCAGAATGAGCAGTTCTTC.